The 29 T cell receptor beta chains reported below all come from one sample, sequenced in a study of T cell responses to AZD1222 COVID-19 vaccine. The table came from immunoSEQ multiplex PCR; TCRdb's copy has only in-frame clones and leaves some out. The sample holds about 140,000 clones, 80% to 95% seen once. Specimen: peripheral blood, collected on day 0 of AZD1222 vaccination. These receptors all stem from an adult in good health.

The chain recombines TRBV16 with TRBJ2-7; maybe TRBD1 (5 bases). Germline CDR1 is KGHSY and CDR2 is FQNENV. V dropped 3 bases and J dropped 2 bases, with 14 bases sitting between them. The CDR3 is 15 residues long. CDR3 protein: CASSHPDTLAYEQYF. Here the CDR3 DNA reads TGTGCCAGCAGCCACCCGGACACCTTGGCCTACGAGCAGTACTTC.

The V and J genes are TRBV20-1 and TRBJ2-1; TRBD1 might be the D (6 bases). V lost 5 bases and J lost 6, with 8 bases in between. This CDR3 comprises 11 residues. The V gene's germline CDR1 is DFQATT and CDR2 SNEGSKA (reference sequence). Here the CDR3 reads CSAGRGNEQFF. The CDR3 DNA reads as TGCAGTGCTGGCAGGGGCAATGAGCAGTTCTTC.

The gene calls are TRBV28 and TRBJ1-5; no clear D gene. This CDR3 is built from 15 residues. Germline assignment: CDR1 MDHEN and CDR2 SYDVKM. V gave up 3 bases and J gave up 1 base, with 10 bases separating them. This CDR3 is CASSLWGPSNQPQHF. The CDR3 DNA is TGTGCCAGCAGTTTGTGGGGTCCGAGCAATCAGCCCCAGCATTTT.

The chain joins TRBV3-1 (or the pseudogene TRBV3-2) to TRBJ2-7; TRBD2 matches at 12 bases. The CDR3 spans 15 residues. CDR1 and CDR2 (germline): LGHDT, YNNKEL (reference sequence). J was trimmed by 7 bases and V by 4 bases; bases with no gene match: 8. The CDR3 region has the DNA TGTGCCAGCAGCCCCTCTAGCGGGGGGGCCTGGGAGCAGTACTTC. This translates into CASSPSSGGAWEQYF.

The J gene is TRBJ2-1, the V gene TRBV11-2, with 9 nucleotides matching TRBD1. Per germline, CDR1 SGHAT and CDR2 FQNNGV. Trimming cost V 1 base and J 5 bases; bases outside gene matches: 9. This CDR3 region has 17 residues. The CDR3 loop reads CASSLVPGTGYNNEQFF. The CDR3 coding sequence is TGTGCCAGCAGCTTAGTCCCCGGGACAGGGTATAACAATGAGCAGTTCTTC. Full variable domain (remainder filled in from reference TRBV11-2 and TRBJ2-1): EAGVAQSPRYKIIEKRQSVAFWCNPISGHATLYWYQQILGQGPKLLIQFQNNGVVDDSQLPKDRFSAERLKGVDSTLKIQPAKLEDSAVYLCASSLVPGTGYNNEQFFGPGTRLTVL.

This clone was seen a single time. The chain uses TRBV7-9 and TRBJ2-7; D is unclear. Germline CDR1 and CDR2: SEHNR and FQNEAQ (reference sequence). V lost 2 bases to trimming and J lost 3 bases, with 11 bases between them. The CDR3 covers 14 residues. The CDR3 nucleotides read TGTGCCAGCAGCTTAAGTCCAGGAAACTACGAGCAGTACTTC. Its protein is CASSLSPGNYEQYF. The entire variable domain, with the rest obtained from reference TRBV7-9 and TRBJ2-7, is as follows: DTGVSQNPRHKITKRGQNVTFRCDPISEHNRLYWYRQTLGQGPEFLTYFQNEAQLEKSRLLSDRFSAERPKGSFSTLEIQRTEQGDSAMYLCASSLSPGNYEQYFGPGTRLTVT.

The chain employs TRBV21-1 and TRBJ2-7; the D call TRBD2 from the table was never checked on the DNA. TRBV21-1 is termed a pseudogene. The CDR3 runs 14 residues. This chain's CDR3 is CASGNGSLSYEQYF. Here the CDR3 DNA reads TGTGCCAGTGGAAACGGGAGTCTTTCCTACGAGCAGTACTTC.

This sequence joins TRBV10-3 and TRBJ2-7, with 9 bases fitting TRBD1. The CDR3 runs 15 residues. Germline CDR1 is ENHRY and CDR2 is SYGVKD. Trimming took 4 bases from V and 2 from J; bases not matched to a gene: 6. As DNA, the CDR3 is TGTGCCATCAGTGGACCGGGACAGGGTACCTACGAGCAGTACTTC. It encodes CAISGPGQGTYEQYF.

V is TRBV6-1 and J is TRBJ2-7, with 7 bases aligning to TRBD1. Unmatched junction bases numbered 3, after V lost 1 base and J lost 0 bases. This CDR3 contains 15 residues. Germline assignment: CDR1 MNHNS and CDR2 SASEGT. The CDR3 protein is CASSEGDSGSYEQYF. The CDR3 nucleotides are TGTGCCAGCAGTGAAGGGGACAGCGGCTCCTACGAGCAGTACTTC.

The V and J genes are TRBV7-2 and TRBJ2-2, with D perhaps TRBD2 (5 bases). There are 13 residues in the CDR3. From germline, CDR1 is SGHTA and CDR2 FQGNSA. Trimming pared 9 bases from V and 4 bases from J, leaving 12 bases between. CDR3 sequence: CASGRGGTGELFF. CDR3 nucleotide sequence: TGTGCCAGTGGACGGGGTGGCACCGGGGAGCTGTTTTTT. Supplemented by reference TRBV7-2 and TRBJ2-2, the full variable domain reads GAGVSQSPSNKVTEKGKDVELRCDPISGHTALYWYRQSLGQGLEFLIYFQGNSAPDKSGLPSDRFSAERTGGSVSTLTIQRTQQEDSAVYLCASGRGGTGELFFGEGSRLTVL.

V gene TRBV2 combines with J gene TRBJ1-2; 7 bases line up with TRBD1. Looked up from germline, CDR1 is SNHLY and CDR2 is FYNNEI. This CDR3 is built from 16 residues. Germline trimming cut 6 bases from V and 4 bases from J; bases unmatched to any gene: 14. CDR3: CASSQTREGGGYGYTF. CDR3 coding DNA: TGTGCCAGCAGCCAAACTCGGGAAGGGGGCGGCTATGGCTACACCTTC.

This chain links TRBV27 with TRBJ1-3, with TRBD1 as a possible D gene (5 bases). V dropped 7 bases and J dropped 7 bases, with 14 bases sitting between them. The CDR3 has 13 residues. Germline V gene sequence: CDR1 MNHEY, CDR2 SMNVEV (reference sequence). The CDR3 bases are TGTGCCAGCATGAGGACATTCGGGAACACCATATATTTT. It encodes CASMRTFGNTIYF.

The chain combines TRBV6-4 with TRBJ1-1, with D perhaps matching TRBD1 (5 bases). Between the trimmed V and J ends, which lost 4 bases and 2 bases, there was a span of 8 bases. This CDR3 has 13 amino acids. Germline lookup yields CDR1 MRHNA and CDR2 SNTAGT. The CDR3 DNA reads TGTGCCAGCAGTGCCCGGGACAACACTGAAGCTTTCTTT. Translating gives CASSARDNTEAFF.

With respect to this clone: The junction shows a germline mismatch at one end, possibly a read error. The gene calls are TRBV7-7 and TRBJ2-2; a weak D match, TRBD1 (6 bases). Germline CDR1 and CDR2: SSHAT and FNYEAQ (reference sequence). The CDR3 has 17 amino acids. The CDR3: CASSSTSGEKNTGELFF. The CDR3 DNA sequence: TGTGCTAGCAGCTCAACCTCAGGGGAGAAGAACACCGGGGAGCTGTTTTTT.

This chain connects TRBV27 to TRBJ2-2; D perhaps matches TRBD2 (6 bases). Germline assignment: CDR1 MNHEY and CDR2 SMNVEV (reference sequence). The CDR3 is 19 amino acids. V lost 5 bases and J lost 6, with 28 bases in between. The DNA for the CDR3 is TGTGCCAGCAGTCATACGCAGGGACGGATCTCGAAGCGGGCCGGGGAGCTGTTTTTT. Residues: CASSHTQGRISKRAGELFF.

CDR3 DNA sequence: TGTGCCAGCAGCCCGAGGGTGCAGGGATACACAGATACGCAGTATTTT. Amino acid sequence: CASSPRVQGYTDTQYF. This rearrangement joins TRBV7-9 to TRBJ2-3; D might be TRBD1 or TRBD2, each matching 5 bases. The germline gives CDR1 SEHNR, CDR2 FQNEAQ (reference sequence). The CDR3 runs to 16 residues. V was cut by 5 bases and J by 2 bases, with 17 bases left in between.

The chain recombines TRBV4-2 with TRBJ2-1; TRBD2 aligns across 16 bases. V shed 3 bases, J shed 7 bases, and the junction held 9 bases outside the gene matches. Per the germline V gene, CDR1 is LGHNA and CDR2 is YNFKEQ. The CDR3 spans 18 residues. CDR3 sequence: CASSHATGTSGRGNEQFF. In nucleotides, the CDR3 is TGTGCCAGCAGCCACGCTACCGGGACTAGCGGGAGGGGAAATGAGCAGTTCTTC.

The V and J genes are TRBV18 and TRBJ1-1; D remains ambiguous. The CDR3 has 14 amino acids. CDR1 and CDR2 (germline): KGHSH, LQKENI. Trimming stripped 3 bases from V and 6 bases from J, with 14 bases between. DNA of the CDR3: TGTGCCAGCTCACCCTCGGCCGGGGTTTCTGAAGCTTTCTTT. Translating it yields CASSPSAGVSEAFF.

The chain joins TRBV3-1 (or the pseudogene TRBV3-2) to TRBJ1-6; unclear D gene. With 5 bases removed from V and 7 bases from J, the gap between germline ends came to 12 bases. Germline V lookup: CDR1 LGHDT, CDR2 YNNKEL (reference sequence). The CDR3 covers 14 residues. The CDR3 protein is CASSRQVENSPLHF. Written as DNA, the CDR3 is TGTGCCAGCAGCAGACAAGTAGAAAATTCACCCCTCCACTTT.

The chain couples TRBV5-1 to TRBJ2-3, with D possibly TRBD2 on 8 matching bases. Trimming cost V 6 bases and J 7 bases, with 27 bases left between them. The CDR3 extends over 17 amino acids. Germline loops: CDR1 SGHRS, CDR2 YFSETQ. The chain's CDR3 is CASMAGGAGTASHTQYF. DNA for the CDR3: TGCGCCAGCATGGCCGGGGGGGCCGGGACAGCATCCCATACGCAGTATTTT.

The CDR3 loop is CASSQPGRVDPSNEKLFF. DNA of the CDR3: TGCGCCAGCAGTCAACCAGGGAGGGTGGATCCTTCTAATGAAAAACTGTTTTTT. V gene TRBV23-1 combines with J gene TRBJ1-4, with a possible D match to TRBD1 (5 bases). TRBV23-1 qualifies as an ORF whose function is uncertain. This CDR3 has 18 amino acids. Deletions cut 2 bases from V and 3 bases from J, with 19 bases between.

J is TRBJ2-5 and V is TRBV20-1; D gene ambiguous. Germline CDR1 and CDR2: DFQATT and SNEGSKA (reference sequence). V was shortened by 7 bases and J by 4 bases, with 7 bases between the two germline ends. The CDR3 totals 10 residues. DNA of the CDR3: TGCAGTGGCTATTCAGAGACCCAGTACTTC. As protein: CSGYSETQYF.

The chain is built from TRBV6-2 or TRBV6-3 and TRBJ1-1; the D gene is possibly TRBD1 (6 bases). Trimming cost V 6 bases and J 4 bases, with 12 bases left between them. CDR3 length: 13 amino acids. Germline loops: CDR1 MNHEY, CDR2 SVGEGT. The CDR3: CASSLQGGTEAFF. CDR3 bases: TGTGCCAGCAGCCTACAGGGAGGCACTGAAGCTTTCTTT.

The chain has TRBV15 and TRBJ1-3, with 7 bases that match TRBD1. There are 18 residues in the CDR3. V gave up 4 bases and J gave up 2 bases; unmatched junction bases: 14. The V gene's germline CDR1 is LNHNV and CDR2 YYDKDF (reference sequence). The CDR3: CATSNPGQRTPTGNTIYF. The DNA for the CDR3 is TGTGCCACCAGCAACCCGGGACAGCGGACCCCTACTGGAAACACCATATATTTT.

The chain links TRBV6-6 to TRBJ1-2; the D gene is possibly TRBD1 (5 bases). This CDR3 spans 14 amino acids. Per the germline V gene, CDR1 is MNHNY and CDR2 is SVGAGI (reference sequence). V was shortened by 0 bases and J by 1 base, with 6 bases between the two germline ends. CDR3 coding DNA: TGTGCCAGCAGTTACTCCGACAGTAACTATGGCTACACCTTC. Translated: CASSYSDSNYGYTF.

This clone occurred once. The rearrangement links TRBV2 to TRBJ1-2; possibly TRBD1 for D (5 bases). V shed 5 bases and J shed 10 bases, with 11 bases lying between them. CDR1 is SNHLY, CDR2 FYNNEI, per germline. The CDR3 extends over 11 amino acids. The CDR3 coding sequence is TGTGCCAGCAGTAGGCCGGGGCACTACACCTTC. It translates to CASSRPGHYTF.

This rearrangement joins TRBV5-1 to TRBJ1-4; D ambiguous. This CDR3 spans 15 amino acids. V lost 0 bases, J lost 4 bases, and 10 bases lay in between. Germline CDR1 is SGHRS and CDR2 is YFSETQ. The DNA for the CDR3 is TGCGCCAGCAGCTTGGCCGGAGGGCTTAATGAAAAACTGTTTTTT. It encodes CASSLAGGLNEKLFF.

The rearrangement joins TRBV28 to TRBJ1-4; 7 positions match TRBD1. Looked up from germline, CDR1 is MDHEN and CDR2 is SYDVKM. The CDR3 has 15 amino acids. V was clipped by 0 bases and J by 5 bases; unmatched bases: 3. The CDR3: CASSLWEGQNEKLFF. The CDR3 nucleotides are TGTGCCAGCAGTTTATGGGAGGGACAGAATGAAAAACTGTTTTTT.

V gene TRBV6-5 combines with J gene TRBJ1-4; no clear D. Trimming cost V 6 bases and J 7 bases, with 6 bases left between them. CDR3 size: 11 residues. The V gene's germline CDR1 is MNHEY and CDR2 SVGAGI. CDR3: CASRDSEKLFF. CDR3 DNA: TGTGCCAGCAGGGATTCTGAAAAACTGTTTTTT.